These T cell receptor beta chains were read from a single sample in a study of T cell responses to AZD1222 COVID-19 vaccine. Some clones are missing from TCRdb's copy, which holds only in-frame ones; the method was immunoSEQ multiplex PCR. The profile shows 150,000 to 200,000 clones, about 89% of them singletons. This material consisted of peripheral blood, taken on day 0 of AZD1222 vaccination. These receptors came from an adult in good health. The CDR3 runs from the conserved cysteine through the conserved F or W. The D gene is left open where the match is weak. Size values are once, few and many counts, or a class for expanded clones, and some rows have none.

J gene,D gene,V gene,clone size,CDR3 protein,CDR3 DNA
TRBJ1-2,TRBD1,TRBV18,.,CASSPPAGGQYGYTF,TGTGCCAGCTCACCACCGGCAGGGGGTCAATATGGCTACACCTTC
TRBJ2-1,.,TRBV15,.,CATVRGSRVTNEQFF,TGTGCCACCGTCCGGGGTAGCCGAGTGACCAATGAGCAGTTCTTC
TRBJ2-7,TRBD1,TRBV6-2/TRBV6-3,.,CASSQGTGTIF,TGTGCCAGCAGCCAGGGGACAGGGACCATCTTC
TRBJ2-1,.,TRBV6-2/TRBV6-3,.,CASSSGRSSYNEQFF,TGTGCCAGCAGTTCGGGACGGAGCTCCTACAATGAGCAGTTCTTC
TRBJ1-4,TRBD1,TRBV28,.,CASSLAGTARNEKLFF,TGTGCCAGCAGTTTAGCGGGGACAGCAAGGAATGAAAAACTGTTTTTT
TRBJ1-2,TRBD1,TRBV5-6,.,CASSLVGTGSYGYTF,TGTGCCAGCAGCTTGGTTGGGACAGGAAGCTATGGCTACACCTTC
TRBJ2-1,TRBD2,TRBV24-1,.,CATSDPSGGTYNEQFF,TGTGCCACCAGTGACCCCTCGGGAGGGACCTACAATGAGCAGTTCTTC
TRBJ1-5,.,TRBV2,few,CASRGGAGNNQPQHF,TGTGCCAGCAGGGGTGGGGCAGGGAACAATCAGCCCCAGCATTTT
TRBJ2-2,.,TRBV7-8,.,CASKRERLNTGELFF,TGTGCCAGCAAACGGGAACGTCTTAACACCGGGGAGCTGTTTTTT
TRBJ2-1,.,TRBV7-3,.,CASSPHKGSSSYNEQFF,TGTGCCAGCAGCCCCCACAAGGGGTCCAGCTCCTACAATGAGCAGTTCTTC
TRBJ1-2,.,TRBV30,.,CAWSEAINYGYTF,TGTGCCTGGAGTGAAGCGATTAACTATGGCTACACCTTC
TRBJ1-3,TRBD1,TRBV9,.,CASGEEGAVGNTIYF,TGTGCCAGCGGTGAGGAGGGGGCGGTAGGCAACACCATATATTTT
TRBJ1-6,.,TRBV30,once,CASATGSNSPLHF,TGTGCCTCCGCCACAGGGTCTAATTCACCCCTCCACTTT
TRBJ2-3,.,TRBV29-1,.,CSVERSADTQYF,TGCAGCGTTGAGAGGTCTGCGGATACGCAGTATTTT
TRBJ2-1,TRBD1,TRBV28,.,CASSPAGTGGYNEQFF,TGTGCCAGCAGTCCAGCGGGGACAGGGGGCTACAATGAGCAGTTCTTC
TRBJ1-5,TRBD1,TRBV29-1,.,CSAASGTGNQPQHF,TGCAGCGCCGCGTCCGGGACAGGGAATCAGCCCCAGCATTTT
TRBJ1-1,.,TRBV7-9,.,CASSLRGGTEAFF,TGTGCCAGCAGCTTAAGAGGGGGCACTGAAGCTTTCTTT
TRBJ1-4,TRBD1,TRBV7-8,.,CASSSGTGASEKLFF,TGTGCCAGCAGCTCCGGGACAGGGGCGAGCGAAAAACTGTTTTTT
TRBJ2-3,TRBD1,TRBV5-1,.,CASSLGGTGVRDTQYF,TGCGCCAGCAGCTTGGGTGGGACAGGGGTCAGAGATACGCAGTATTTT
TRBJ1-1,.,TRBV28,.,CASSLLRQTNTEAFF,TGTGCCAGCAGTTTGCTTAGACAGACGAACACTGAAGCTTTCTTT
TRBJ2-4,TRBD2,TRBV28,few,CASSLITGGKNIQYF,TGTGCCAGCAGTTTAATAACGGGAGGCAAAAACATTCAGTACTTC
TRBJ1-1,TRBD1,TRBV5-1,.,CASSLAEAGGYGTEAFF,TGCGCCAGCAGCTTGGCCGAGGCAGGGGGCTATGGCACTGAAGCTTTCTTT
TRBJ2-3,.,TRBV5-1,.,CASSPSGSTDTQYF,TGCGCCAGCAGCCCCAGCGGGAGCACAGATACGCAGTATTTT
TRBJ2-1,.,TRBV11-1,.,CASSLGIGFHEQFF,TGTGCCAGCAGCTTAGGTATAGGGTTCCATGAGCAGTTCTTC
TRBJ1-3,TRBD1,TRBV4-1,.,CASSPDRAGGNTIYF,TGCGCCAGCAGCCCAGACAGGGCAGGAGGAAACACCATATATTTT
TRBJ1-1,TRBD1,TRBV5-5,.,CASTQGGHLSNTEAFF,TGTGCCAGCACCCAGGGGGGACATCTTTCGAACACTGAAGCTTTCTTT
TRBJ1-6,.,TRBV9,few,CAGQASDGSPLHF,TGTGCCGGCCAAGCGAGCGACGGTTCACCCCTCCACTTT
TRBJ1-2,.,TRBV6-5,few,CASMAGYGYTF,TGTGCCAGCATGGCAGGTTATGGCTACACCTTC
TRBJ2-6,.,TRBV28,.,CASSSPGPGSGANVLTF,TGTGCCAGCAGTTCACCGGGACCGGGCTCTGGGGCCAACGTCCTGACTTTC
TRBJ1-2,.,TRBV6-4,.,CASSDSQGFGGYTF,TGTGCCAGCAGTGACTCCCAGGGGTTTGGGGGCTACACCTTC
TRBJ2-2,.,TRBV5-1,.,CASSILANTGELFF,TGCGCCAGCAGCATCTTGGCGAACACCGGGGAGCTGTTTTTT
TRBJ1-1,.,TRBV7-8,.,CASSLYQAMPSPGPEAFF,TGTGCCAGCAGCTTATATCAGGCCATGCCCTCACCGGGCCCTGAAGCTTTCTTT
TRBJ2-1,TRBD2,TRBV4-1,.,CASSQEGLAAYNEQFF,TGCGCCAGCAGCCAAGAGGGACTAGCGGCCTACAATGAGCAGTTCTTC
TRBJ2-5,.,TRBV7-9,once,CASSFGRQTNQETQYF,TGTGCCAGCAGCTTTGGGCGGCAAACAAACCAAGAGACCCAGTACTTC
TRBJ2-7,.,TRBV6-5,.,CASGISDIISYEQYF,TGTGCCAGCGGAATATCGGACATCATCTCCTACGAGCAGTACTTC
TRBJ2-2,.,TRBV11-2,.,CASSLLTNTGELFF,TGTGCCAGCAGCTTACTCACGAACACCGGGGAGCTGTTTTTT
TRBJ1-1,TRBD1,TRBV19,.,CASSRQGGNTEAFF,TGTGCCAGTAGTCGACAGGGAGGGAACACTGAAGCTTTCTTT
TRBJ1-1,.,TRBV6-5,.,CASRGWDKAFF,TGTGCCAGCCGAGGGTGGGATAAAGCTTTCTTT
TRBJ1-2,TRBD1,TRBV6-1,.,CASSAQLSGGTHYGYTF,TGTGCCAGCAGTGCACAACTATCAGGGGGAACCCACTATGGCTACACCTTC
TRBJ1-2,.,TRBV4-2,.,CASSQVGGEAYGYTF,TGTGCCAGCAGCCAAGTCGGCGGGGAGGCCTATGGCTACACCTTC
TRBJ1-2,.,TRBV3-1/TRBV3-2,.,CASSQGSGMYGYTF,TGTGCCAGCAGCCAGGGCAGCGGAATGTATGGCTACACCTTC
TRBJ1-3,.,TRBV10-3,once,CAISDARTGNTIYF,TGTGCCATCAGTGATGCCAGGACTGGAAACACCATATATTTT
TRBJ2-6,.,TRBV5-6,.,CASSLAGLRTSGANVLTF,TGTGCCAGCAGCTTGGCAGGTTTACGGACCTCTGGGGCCAACGTCCTGACTTTC
TRBJ1-5,.,TRBV2,.,CASGKGGLQPQHF,TGTGCCAGCGGTAAGGGGGGGCTTCAGCCCCAGCATTTT
TRBJ1-3,.,TRBV18,.,CASSPEGNTIYF,TGTGCCAGCTCCCCAGAGGGAAACACCATATATTTT